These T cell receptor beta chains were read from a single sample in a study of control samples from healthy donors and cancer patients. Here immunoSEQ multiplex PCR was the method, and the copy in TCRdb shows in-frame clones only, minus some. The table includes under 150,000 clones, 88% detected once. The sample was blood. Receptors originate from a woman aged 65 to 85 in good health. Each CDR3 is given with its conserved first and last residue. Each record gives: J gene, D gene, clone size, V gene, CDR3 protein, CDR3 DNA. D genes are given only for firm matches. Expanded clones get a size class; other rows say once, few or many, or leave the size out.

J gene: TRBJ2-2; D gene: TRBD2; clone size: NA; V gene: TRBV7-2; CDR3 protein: CASSAGLAGTRGTGELFF; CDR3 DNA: TGTGCCAGCAGCGCGGGACTAGCGGGGACTCGGGGCACCGGGGAGCTGTTTTTT
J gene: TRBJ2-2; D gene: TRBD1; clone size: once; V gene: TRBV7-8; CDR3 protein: CASSLVARQGWNTGELFF; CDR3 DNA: TGTGCCAGCAGCTTAGTAGCCCGACAGGGTTGGAACACCGGGGAGCTGTTTTTT
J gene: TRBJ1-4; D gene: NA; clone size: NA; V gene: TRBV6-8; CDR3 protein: CASSVVDEKLFF; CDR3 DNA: TGTGCCAGCAGTGTGGTTGATGAAAAACTGTTTTTT
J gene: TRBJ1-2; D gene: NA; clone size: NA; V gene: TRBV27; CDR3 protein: CASSLTGNYGYTF; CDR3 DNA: TGTGCCAGCAGTCTAACAGGGAACTATGGCTACACCTTC
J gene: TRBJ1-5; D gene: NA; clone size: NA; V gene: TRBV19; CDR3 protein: CAGRSGQGGNQPQHF; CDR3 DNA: TGTGCCGGCCGAAGCGGGCAGGGAGGCAATCAGCCCCAGCATTTT
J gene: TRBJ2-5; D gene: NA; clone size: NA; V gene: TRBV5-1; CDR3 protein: CASSFTASGETQYF; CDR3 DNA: TGCGCCAGCAGCTTCACCGCGAGCGGGGAGACCCAGTACTTC
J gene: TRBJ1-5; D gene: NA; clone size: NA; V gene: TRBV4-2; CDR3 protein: CASSQDPQGHQPQHF; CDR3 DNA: TGTGCCAGCAGCCAAGATCCACAGGGCCATCAGCCCCAGCATTTT
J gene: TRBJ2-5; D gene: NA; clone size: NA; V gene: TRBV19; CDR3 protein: CASSSPSGGDGETQYF; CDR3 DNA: TGTGCCAGTAGTTCCCCATCCGGAGGGGACGGAGAGACCCAGTACTTC
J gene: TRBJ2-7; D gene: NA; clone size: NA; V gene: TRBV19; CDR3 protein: CASSMERNPGDEQYF; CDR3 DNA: TGTGCCAGTAGTATGGAAAGGAACCCAGGGGACGAGCAGTACTTC
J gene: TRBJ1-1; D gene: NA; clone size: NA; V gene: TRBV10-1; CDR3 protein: CASSESWSNTEAFF; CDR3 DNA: TGCGCCAGCAGTGAGTCATGGTCGAACACTGAAGCTTTCTTT
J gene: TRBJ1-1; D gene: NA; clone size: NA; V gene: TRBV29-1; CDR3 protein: CSVWNPGAFF; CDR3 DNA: TGCAGCGTTTGGAATCCCGGGGCTTTCTTT
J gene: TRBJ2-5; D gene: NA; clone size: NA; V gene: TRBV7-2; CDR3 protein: CASSLVANQVQETQYF; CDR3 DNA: TGTGCCAGCAGCTTAGTAGCTAACCAAGTCCAAGAGACCCAGTACTTC
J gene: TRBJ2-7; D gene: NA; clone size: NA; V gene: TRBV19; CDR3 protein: CASAREGFYEQYF; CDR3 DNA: TGTGCCAGTGCGCGTGAGGGCTTCTACGAGCAGTACTTC